A single T cell receptor beta chain is shown here with its context. This PCR relied on a set of 60 Vbeta primers and 13 Jbeta primers. Clones were sequenced by immunoSEQ multiplex PCR, and TCRdb holds only the in-frame ones, with some missing. The sample shows about 98,000 clones, about four fifths of them seen only once. The data originate from a study of cytomegalovirus exposure and HLA in healthy donors. The clonotype comes from a female donor in good health and CMV-seropositive. The sequenced sample was PBMCs.

CDR3: CASSLPDRDYGYTF. DNA of the CDR3: TGTGCCAGCAGCCTGCCGGACAGGGACTATGGCTACACCTTC. This rearrangement joins TRBV9 to TRBJ1-2; 8 positions agree with TRBD1. This CDR3 is built from 14 residues. V shed 4 bases, J shed 3 bases, and the junction held 5 bases outside the gene matches. Germline CDR1 SGDLS, CDR2 YYNGEE.